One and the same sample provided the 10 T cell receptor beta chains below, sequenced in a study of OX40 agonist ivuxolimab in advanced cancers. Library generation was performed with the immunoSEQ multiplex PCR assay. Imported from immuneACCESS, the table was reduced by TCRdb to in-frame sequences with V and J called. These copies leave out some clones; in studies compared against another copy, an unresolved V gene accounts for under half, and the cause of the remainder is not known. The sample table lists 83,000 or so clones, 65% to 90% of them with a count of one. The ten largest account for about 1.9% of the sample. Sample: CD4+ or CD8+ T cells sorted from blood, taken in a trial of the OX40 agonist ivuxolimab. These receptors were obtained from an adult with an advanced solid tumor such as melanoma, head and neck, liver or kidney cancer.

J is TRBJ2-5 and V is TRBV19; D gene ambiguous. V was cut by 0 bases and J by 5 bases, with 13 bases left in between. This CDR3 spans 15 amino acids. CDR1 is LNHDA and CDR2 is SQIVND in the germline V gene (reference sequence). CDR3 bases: TGTGCCAGTAGTATAGAATCTGGTCTACGGGAGACCCAGTACTTC. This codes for CASSIESGLRETQYF.

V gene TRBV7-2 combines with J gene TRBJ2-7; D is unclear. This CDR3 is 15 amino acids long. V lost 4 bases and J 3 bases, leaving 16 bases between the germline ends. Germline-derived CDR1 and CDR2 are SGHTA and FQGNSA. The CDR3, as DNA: TGTGCCAGCAGCTCCGAGATCCATACCTACTACGAGCAGTACTTC. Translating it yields CASSSEIHTYYEQYF. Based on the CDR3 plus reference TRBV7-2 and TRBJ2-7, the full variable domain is GAGVSQSPSNKVTEKGKDVELRCDPISGHTALYWYRQSLGQGLEFLIYFQGNSAPDKSGLPSDRFSAERTGGSVSTLTIQRTQQEDSAVYLCASSSEIHTYYEQYFGPGTRLTVT.

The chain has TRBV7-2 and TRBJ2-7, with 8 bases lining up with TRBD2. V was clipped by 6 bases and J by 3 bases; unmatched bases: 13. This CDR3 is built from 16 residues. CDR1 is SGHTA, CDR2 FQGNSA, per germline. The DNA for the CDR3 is TGTGCCAGCAGTCTAGGGTCGCGGGGGGTCTACTACGAGCAGTACTTC. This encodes CASSLGSRGVYYEQYF.

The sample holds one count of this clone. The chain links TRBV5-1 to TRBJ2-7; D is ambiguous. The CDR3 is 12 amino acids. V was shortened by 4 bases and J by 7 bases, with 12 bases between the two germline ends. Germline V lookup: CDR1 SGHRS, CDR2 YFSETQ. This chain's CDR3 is CASSVGLGEQYF. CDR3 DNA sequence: TGCGCCAGCAGCGTAGGTCTGGGGGAGCAGTACTTC.

CDR3 coding DNA: TGTGCCAGCGGAGAACATCAAGTGGGAGCATACAATGAGCAGTTCTTC. Translation: CASGEHQVGAYNEQFF. This chain joins TRBV7-2 and TRBJ2-1; TRBD2 is a possible D gene (5 bases). V lost 8 bases to trimming and J lost 4 bases, with 21 bases between them. The germline gives CDR1 SGHTA, CDR2 FQGNSA. The CDR3 loop spans 16 amino acids.

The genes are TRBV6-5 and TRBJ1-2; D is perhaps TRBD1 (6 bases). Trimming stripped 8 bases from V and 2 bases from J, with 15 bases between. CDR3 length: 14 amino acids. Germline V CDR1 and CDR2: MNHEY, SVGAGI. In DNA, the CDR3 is TGTGCCAGCGTAATTCGCCAGGGGAACTATGGCTACACCTTC. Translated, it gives CASVIRQGNYGYTF.

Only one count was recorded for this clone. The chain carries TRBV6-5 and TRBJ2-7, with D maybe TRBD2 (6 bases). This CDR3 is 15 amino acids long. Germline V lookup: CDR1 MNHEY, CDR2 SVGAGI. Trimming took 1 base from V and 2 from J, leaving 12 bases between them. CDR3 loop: CASSYFKRAPYEQYF. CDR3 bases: TGTGCCAGCAGTTACTTTAAGCGGGCGCCCTACGAGCAGTACTTC.

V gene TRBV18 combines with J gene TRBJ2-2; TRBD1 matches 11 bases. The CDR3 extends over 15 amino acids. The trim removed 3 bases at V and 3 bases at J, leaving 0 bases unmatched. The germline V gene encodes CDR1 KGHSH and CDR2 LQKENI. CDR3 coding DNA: TGTGCCAGCTCACCGGGACAGGGGGACACCGGGGAGCTGTTTTTT. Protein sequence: CASSPGQGDTGELFF. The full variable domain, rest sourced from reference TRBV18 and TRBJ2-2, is NAGVMQNPRHLVRRRGQEARLRCSPMKGHSHVYWYRQLPEEGLKFMVYLQKENIIDESGMPKERFSAEFPKEGPSILRIQQVVRGDSAAYFCASSPGQGDTGELFFGEGSRLTVL.

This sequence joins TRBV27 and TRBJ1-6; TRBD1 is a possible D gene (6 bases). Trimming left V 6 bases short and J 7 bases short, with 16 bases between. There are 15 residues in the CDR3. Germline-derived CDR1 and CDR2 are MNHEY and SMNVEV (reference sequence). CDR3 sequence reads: CASSSGVRSNSPLHF. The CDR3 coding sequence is TGTGCCAGCAGCTCAGGGGTACGATCCAATTCACCCCTCCACTTT.

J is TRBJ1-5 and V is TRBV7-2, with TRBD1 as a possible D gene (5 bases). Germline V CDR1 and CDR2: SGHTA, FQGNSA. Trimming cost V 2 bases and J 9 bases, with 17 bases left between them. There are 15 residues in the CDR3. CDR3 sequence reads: CASSLNLGPGGPQHF. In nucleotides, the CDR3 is TGTGCCAGCAGCTTAAATCTGGGGCCAGGAGGGCCCCAGCATTTT.